The rows below give T cell receptor beta chains drawn from one sample of a study of cytomegalovirus exposure and HLA in healthy donors. Sequencing was performed with immunoSEQ multiplex PCR; in TCRdb, only in-frame clones are kept and a portion is missing. The repertoire holds 150,000 to 200,000 clones, with roughly 80% as singletons. Sequenced input: PBMCs. Source of these receptors: a woman aged 40 to 49 in good health and CMV-seronegative. Both conserved end residues are part of each CDR3. D genes are given only for firm matches. Size is stated for part of the rows, as once, few or many counts, or as a class when the clone is expanded.

D: TRBD2
V: TRBV28
size: -
J: TRBJ2-2
CDR3: CASSLYPPGGGNTGELFF
DNA: TGTGCCAGCAGTTTATATCCCCCCGGGGGGGGGAACACCGGGGAGCTGTTTTTT

D: -
V: TRBV9
size: -
J: TRBJ2-5
CDR3: CASSLYTGYGETQYF
DNA: TGTGCCAGCAGCCTATACACCGGGTATGGAGAGACCCAGTACTTC

D: TRBD2
V: TRBV28
size: few
J: TRBJ2-1
CDR3: CASRIAGSYNEQFF
DNA: TGTGCCAGCAGAATAGCGGGAAGCTACAATGAGCAGTTCTTC

D: TRBD2
V: TRBV10-3
size: -
J: TRBJ2-3
CDR3: CAISGSPRGGTTDTQYF
DNA: TGTGCCATCAGTGGGTCACCGCGGGGGGGCACGACGGATACGCAGTATTTT

D: -
V: TRBV19
size: few
J: TRBJ2-7
CDR3: CASSIVGATYEQYF
DNA: TGTGCCAGTAGTATAGTTGGGGCTACCTACGAGCAGTACTTC

D: TRBD1
V: TRBV28
size: -
J: TRBJ1-5
CDR3: CASSPWTGGAQPQHF
DNA: TGTGCCAGCAGTCCGTGGACAGGGGGCGCCCAGCCCCAGCATTTT

D: -
V: TRBV5-6
size: -
J: TRBJ2-7
CDR3: CASSLGRGNTYEQYF
DNA: TGTGCCAGCAGCTTGGGTAGGGGAAACACCTACGAGCAGTACTTC

D: TRBD2
V: TRBV13
size: few
J: TRBJ2-1
CDR3: CASSAGLARSDNEQFF
DNA: TGTGCCAGCAGCGCTGGACTAGCTAGAAGTGACAATGAGCAGTTCTTC

D: -
V: TRBV11-2
size: -
J: TRBJ1-2
CDR3: CASSSPRGARDYGYTF
DNA: TGTGCCAGCAGCTCACCCCGCGGGGCGCGGGACTATGGCTACACCTTC

D: TRBD2
V: TRBV11-2
size: -
J: TRBJ2-1
CDR3: CASSPRLAGTYNEQFF
DNA: TGTGCCAGCAGCCCCCGACTAGCGGGAACCTACAATGAGCAGTTCTTC

D: TRBD2
V: TRBV28
size: -
J: TRBJ2-2
CDR3: CASSLVGRDGELFF
DNA: TGTGCCAGCAGTTTAGTAGGGAGGGACGGGGAGCTGTTTTTT

D: -
V: TRBV6-5
size: -
J: TRBJ1-6
CDR3: CASSYRGESPLHF
DNA: TGTGCCAGCAGTTACCGGGGGGAATCACCCCTCCACTTT

D: -
V: TRBV6-6
size: once
J: TRBJ2-1
CDR3: CASCQRYNEQFF
DNA: TGTGCCAGCTGCCAGCGCTACAATGAGCAGTTCTTC

D: -
V: TRBV28
size: once
J: TRBJ2-4
CDR3: CATHGTPENIQYF
DNA: TGTGCCACACACGGGACACCCGAAAACATTCAGTACTTC

D: -
V: TRBV4-3
size: few
J: TRBJ2-5
CDR3: CASSRVAQETQYF
DNA: TGCGCCAGCAGCAGAGTAGCGCAAGAGACCCAGTACTTC

D: TRBD1
V: TRBV11-3
size: -
J: TRBJ1-1
CDR3: CASSLDPTGRSEAFF
DNA: TGTGCCAGCAGCTTAGATCCGACAGGGCGAAGTGAAGCTTTCTTT

D: -
V: TRBV15
size: -
J: TRBJ2-3
CDR3: CATSRKDFSTDTQYF
DNA: TGTGCCACCAGCCGTAAGGACTTTAGCACAGATACGCAGTATTTT

D: -
V: TRBV7-9
size: -
J: TRBJ1-3
CDR3: CASTPRKGVGNTIYF
DNA: TGTGCCAGCACTCCCCGCAAGGGGGTTGGAAACACCATATATTTT

D: TRBD1
V: TRBV28
size: once
J: TRBJ2-2
CDR3: CASQDRADTGELFF
DNA: TGTGCCAGCCAAGACAGGGCGGACACCGGGGAGCTGTTTTTT

D: -
V: TRBV6-5
size: -
J: TRBJ2-7
CDR3: CASSYSMFGSYEQYF
DNA: TGTGCCAGCAGTTACTCGATGTTCGGGTCCTACGAGCAGTACTTC

D: -
V: TRBV11-3
size: -
J: TRBJ1-1
CDR3: CASSPTGTEAFF
DNA: TGTGCCAGCAGCCCAACGGGCACTGAAGCTTTCTTT

D: -
V: TRBV7-6
size: -
J: TRBJ2-3
CDR3: CASSTNTDTQYF
DNA: TGTGCCAGCAGCACTAACACAGATACGCAGTATTTT

D: TRBD1
V: TRBV7-2
size: -
J: TRBJ2-2
CDR3: CASSRQGAGGELFF
DNA: TGTGCCAGCAGCCGACAGGGGGCCGGCGGGGAGCTGTTTTTT

D: -
V: TRBV6-5
size: -
J: TRBJ2-4
CDR3: CASSPSRINIQYF
DNA: TGTGCCAGCAGTCCTAGCAGGATCAACATTCAGTACTTC

D: -
V: TRBV6-5
size: -
J: TRBJ2-2
CDR3: CASSYNRANTGELFF
DNA: TGTGCCAGCAGTTATAACAGGGCGAACACCGGGGAGCTGTTTTTT

D: TRBD2
V: TRBV5-1
size: -
J: TRBJ2-5
CDR3: CASSLFGGEETQYF
DNA: TGCGCCAGCAGCTTGTTTGGGGGGGAAGAGACCCAGTACTTC

D: -
V: TRBV18
size: -
J: TRBJ2-5
CDR3: CASSPRLEVRETQYF
DNA: TGTGCCAGCTCACCACGGCTAGAGGTACGGGAGACCCAGTACTTC

D: TRBD1
V: TRBV7-6
size: -
J: TRBJ1-4
CDR3: CASSPRGPNEKLFF
DNA: TGTGCCAGCAGCCCCAGGGGGCCGAATGAAAAACTGTTTTTT

D: TRBD1
V: TRBV4-2
size: -
J: TRBJ2-1
CDR3: CASSQVGQAYNEQFF
DNA: TGTGCCAGCAGCCAAGTGGGACAGGCCTACAATGAGCAGTTCTTC

D: -
V: TRBV4-2
size: -
J: TRBJ2-3
CDR3: CASSQGRGPQVTQYF
DNA: TGTGCCAGCAGCCAAGGGCGGGGACCTCAGGTTACGCAGTATTTT

D: -
V: TRBV6-4
size: -
J: TRBJ2-3
CDR3: CASSDRLRDTQYF
DNA: TGTGCCAGCAGTGATCGGTTGAGAGATACGCAGTATTTT

D: -
V: TRBV25-1
size: once
J: TRBJ2-1
CDR3: CASSSGWGSYNEQFF
DNA: TGTGCCAGCAGTAGCGGCTGGGGCTCCTACAATGAGCAGTTCTTC

D: TRBD1
V: TRBV6-6
size: -
J: TRBJ2-7
CDR3: CASSYPRDRVHEQYF
DNA: TGTGCCAGCAGTTACCCCCGGGACAGGGTCCACGAGCAGTACTTC

D: TRBD2
V: TRBV6-5
size: -
J: TRBJ2-3
CDR3: CASSIQTGGDTQYF
DNA: TGTGCCAGCAGTATACAGACGGGGGGAGATACGCAGTATTTT